These 10 T cell receptor beta chains were all obtained from the same sample, sequenced in a study of CD8 T cells in ankylosing spondylitis. TCRdb reprocessed the 5' RACE reads via MiXCR and lists one record per CDR3 protein. Of about 200,000 distinct CDR3 sequences listed, 9.5% to 15% are singletons. Source material: blood, either unsorted or a sorted T cell fraction (not recorded which). The receptors come from a male donor with ankylosing spondylitis or in good health (not recorded which).

This clonotype has ten or more counts. V gene TRBV5-5 combines with J gene TRBJ2-7, with 9 bases matching TRBD1. Looked up from germline, CDR1 is SGHKS and CDR2 is YYEKEE (reference sequence). V gave up 5 bases and J gave up 12 bases; unmatched junction bases: 6. CDR3 length: 11 amino acids. CDR3 sequence reads: CASSSGQGPYF. The DNA for the CDR3 is TGTGCCAGCAGTTCCGGACAGGGGCCGTACTTC.

The chain couples TRBV11-2 to TRBJ2-3; TRBD2 aligns across 14 bases. The trim removed 8 bases at V and 3 bases at J, leaving 4 bases unmatched. CDR3 size: 15 residues. Germline CDR1 is SGHAT and CDR2 is FQNNGV. CDR3 sequence reads: CASEGLAGGTDTQYF. CDR3 DNA: TGTGCCAGCGAAGGACTAGCGGGAGGAACAGATACGCAGTATTTT.

The rearrangement uses TRBV9 and TRBJ1-1; tentatively, D is TRBD1 (5 bases). V gave up 0 bases and J gave up 0 bases, with 6 bases separating them. This CDR3 has 14 residues. CDR1 and CDR2 from the germline V gene are SGDLS and YYNGEE. In DNA, the CDR3 is TGTGCCAGCAGCGTAGCGACAGTGAACACTGAAGCTTTCTTT. Amino acids: CASSVATVNTEAFF.

This clonotype was counted between two and nine times. The chain is built from TRBV12-3 or TRBV12-4 and TRBJ1-2, with 8 bases identical to TRBD1. Trimming took 0 bases from V and 8 from J; bases not matched to a gene: 5. The CDR3 sequence is 14 residues long. The CDR3 spells CASSLAGTGGGYTF. The CDR3 DNA sequence: TGTGCCAGCAGTTTAGCGGGTACAGGGGGAGGCTACACCTTC.

This clonotype came up a few times. The chain is built from TRBV4-2 and TRBJ2-3; 15 nucleotides align to TRBD2. This CDR3 is 18 amino acids long. V was clipped by 4 bases and J by 1 base; unmatched bases: 6. Germline V CDR1 and CDR2: LGHNA, YNFKEQ. The CDR3 loop reads CASSPMGLAGGGTDTQYF. CDR3 nucleotides: TGTGCCAGCAGCCCCATGGGACTAGCGGGAGGAGGCACAGATACGCAGTATTTT.

The rearrangement links TRBV4-2 to TRBJ2-7; TRBD2 matches 11 bases. The germline V gene encodes CDR1 LGHNA and CDR2 YNFKEQ. The CDR3 consists of 16 residues. With V trimmed by 4 bases and J by 3 bases, 8 bases remained unmatched. CDR3 protein: CASSPSGGPSYYEQYF. The CDR3 DNA reads as TGTGCCAGCAGCCCTAGCGGGGGGCCCTCTTACTACGAGCAGTACTTC.

This clonotype was picked up a small number of times. The V call is TRBV10-2, the J call TRBJ1-1; D is unresolved. CDR3 length: 13 residues. Trimming removed 8 bases at V and 1 base at J, with 11 bases between. Germline lookup yields CDR1 WSHSY and CDR2 SAAADI. CDR3 residues: CASGLVRNTEAFF. CDR3 DNA sequence: TGCGCCAGCGGCCTCGTTCGGAACACTGAAGCTTTCTTT.

This chain links TRBV3-1 with TRBJ1-1; D uncertain. Germline loops: CDR1 LGHDT, CDR2 YNNKEL (reference sequence). V shed 1 base and J shed 3 bases, with 12 bases lying between them. The CDR3 length is 15 residues. The CDR3 sequence: CASSQVRSGYTEAFF. CDR3 bases: TGTGCCAGCAGCCAAGTGCGGTCAGGTTACACTGAAGCTTTCTTT.

The chain joins TRBV20-1 to TRBJ1-1, with 7 bases aligning to TRBD1. This CDR3 is built from 15 residues. J was trimmed by 7 bases and V by 1 base; bases with no gene match: 12. CDR1 and CDR2 from the germline V gene are DFQATT and SNEGSKA (reference sequence). The CDR3 DNA sequence: TGCAGTGCTAGAGCGTATGCCGGGACAGACCTTGAAGCTTTCTTT. Translating gives CSARAYAGTDLEAFF.

The chain employs TRBV28 and TRBJ2-7; 9 bases map to TRBD1. The V gene end was trimmed by 5 bases and the J gene end by 3 bases; junction bases not matched to a gene: 11. The CDR3 is 16 amino acids. Germline V gene lookup returns CDR1 MDHEN and CDR2 SYDVKM. This CDR3 reads CASSPRAGTGYYEQYF. CDR3 bases: TGTGCCAGCAGTCCTAGGGCCGGGACAGGGTACTACGAGCAGTACTTC.